This T cell receptor beta chain was recovered during a study of cytomegalovirus exposure and HLA in healthy donors (dated by TCRdb to the late 2010s). Background on the whole study: An earlier analysis of approximately 640 of the donors reported about 250 Gb of sequence data and 120 million or so unique TCR beta sequences from about 179 million T cells. About 330 gigabases of sequencing data and 70 million to 100 million unique TCR sequences made up an early release that covered 500 to 700 HLA-typed donors. Among the roughly 400 genotyped donors, around 81% belonged to the genetic ancestry cluster associated with self-reported Caucasian donors. The aim of the study was to test whether cataloging public T cell receptors could identify signatures of past pathogen exposure. The study used immunosequencing to profile the T cell repertoires of under 700 subjects and linked those repertoires to cytomegalovirus serostatus. Along with the approximately 650-subject first cohort, a separate validation cohort of 120 different subjects was used. To predict cytomegalovirus infection status, the study combined high-throughput TCR immunosequencing, statistical association of individual TCRs with disease status, and machine learning. To study patterns of TCR occurrence, a later analysis re-analyzed previously published TCR beta repertoires from around 700 donors and added high-resolution HLA genotyping. The later analysis used no new phenotypic data to find candidate immune exposures, relying instead on TCR beta sequences and their occurrence across donors. In an earlier analysis of roughly 540 of the donors, high-throughput TCR beta sequencing was used to judge whether each TCR beta V gene segment behaved as functional or pseudogenic. Alongside the repertoire data, information on donor age, sex, ethnicity and CMV serostatus was compiled. A later genetic analysis used genome-wide SNP genotypes for about three fifths of the 666 donors, treating that subset as a discovery cohort. All discovery cohort repertoires had been generated using a single sequencing platform. Class I and class II HLA loci were covered by the typing at four-digit resolution. Typing coverage varied by locus: roughly 620-640 donors for A, B, C, DRB1 and DQB1; 500 to 550 for DQA1; around 610 for DPA1; roughly 450 for DPB1. Roughly five DR-DQ haplotypes were handled as single units for association and clustering, since linkage in the cohort was strong. On average, 235,054 unique TCR beta nucleotide sequences were sequenced per donor among about 400 genotyped donors of the cohort, with 15% to 20% of those sequences being non-productive. What the authors observed across the whole study: A later analysis found that TCR association rates varied across HLA loci, with DRB1 alleles showing the most associated TCRs and HLA-C alleles the fewest. Strong co-occurrence of HLA alleles, especially DR and DQ, made assigning TCR associations to individual alleles difficult. In both the original and validation cohorts, the classifier was reported to diagnose cytomegalovirus status with high specificity and sensitivity. According to the authors, the approach could potentially be generalized to other disease states and immunological phenotypes. V-gene and J-gene trimming of TCR beta chains was associated with a missense DCLRE1C variant in a later genetic analysis, and the association was replicated in an independent cohort. A later genetic analysis reported fewer N-insertions in productive TCRs among donors in an Asian-associated ancestry cluster than the roughly 620-donor mean. A group of highly shared sequence variants was considered likely to be a technical artifact of the sequencing pipeline. CMV serostatus was the only immune exposure information available for the cohort. Specific HLA alleles were associated with 15,000 to 20,000 TCR beta sequences at a false discovery rate of 0.05 in a later analysis. Most TCR sequences were observed very rarely across donors, whereas some public TCRs were present in many individuals. A total of roughly 160 TCR beta chains were listed by the study as associated with cytomegalovirus. A further reported finding was that TCR beta sequences accurately predicted the HLA-A and HLA-B alleles for most subjects in the first cohort. Broadly in line with IMGT annotations, most TCR beta V segments showed up in productive rearrangements about 87% or about 30% of the time in an earlier analysis of several hundred of the donors. Correlated functional status among segregating V segments might be attributable to linkage disequilibrium, but an unknown experimental factor could not be ruled out. Because counts were too low, about 15 rarely observed V segments, including chromosome 9 orphons, were left out of the earlier analysis of about 500 of the donors. Roughly uniform sequencing depth across donors was assumed in presence/absence analyses, although this assumption may not hold. In a later analysis, most CMV-associated TCR beta chains were found to appear HLA-restricted, with HLA associations seemingly driven largely by CMV exposure. Three of the identified cytomegalovirus-associated TCR beta chains were confirmed in vitro to be specific for cytomegalovirus antigens. A later analysis found that HLA-associated TCR beta chains were more clonally expanded and had lower generation probabilities than equally common non-associated chains. A later analysis reported that several top co-occurrence clusters appeared linked to parvovirus B19, influenza, CMV and Epstein-Barr virus. HLA typing was unavailable for some donors at each locus, so association tests used only the typed subset. Only TCR beta chains were sequenced in this cohort, and the absence of alpha or paired-chain data limited detectable features.

The cohort was made up of about 610 healthy bone marrow donors. At the time of sampling, all cohort members were nominally healthy, though unrecorded immune exposures were likely present. The donor tested CMV seropositive and was one of the 289 seropositive cohort members. Each donor provided a peripheral blood sample, and peripheral blood mononuclear cells were used for TCR beta sequencing. The Qiagen DNeasy Blood Extraction Kit was used to extract genomic DNA from the blood cell samples. The library was prepared using the immunoSEQ multiplex PCR assay. For the multiplex PCR, a mixture combining 60 forward primers for TCR Vbeta segments and 13 reverse primers for TCR Jbeta segments was used. The CDR3 region of rearranged TCR beta genes was amplified from genomic DNA with a multiplex PCR assay. On the Illumina HiSeq System, the amplified TCR beta libraries were sequenced as 87-base-pair reads. In the original analysis: A later analysis counted about 80 million unique TCR beta chains across the 666 repertoires, and around 9.9 million of these chains were shared by at least two donors. Raw reads were error-corrected and collapsed into unique sequences by a nearest-neighbor algorithm in which closely related sequences were merged to remove PCR and sequencing errors. V, D and J gene segments were assigned by aligning CDR3 sequences to IMGT reference sequences. For a sequence to be retained, a match of at least six nucleotides was required to both a V gene segment and a J gene segment. A rearrangement counted as productive if the CDR3 had no stop codons and remained in frame with V and J, and every other rearrangement counted as non-productive. CDR3 was defined by IMGT convention, running from the second conserved V-encoded cysteine to the conserved J-encoded phenylalanine. Sequences without an unambiguous match to a single V gene segment were excluded from the earlier analysis of about 630 of the donors. In an earlier analysis of several hundred of the donors, V segments were called functional above 56.7% productive rearrangements and were called segregating when the between-donor standard deviation exceeded 5%. A statistical classification framework was built for diagnosing cytomegalovirus status from the catalog of TCR beta chain sequences. A later analysis assigned V and J genes by comparing TCR nucleotide sequences with IMGT/GENE-DB human TR gene sequences. A later analysis assigned CDR3 sequences and most-parsimonious VDJ recombination scenarios with the TCRdist pipeline. In a later analysis, every TCR beta chain was defined by the combination of its CDR3 amino acid sequence and its V-gene family, and reads without a unique V-gene family were dropped. A later analysis removed 600 or so highly shared, low-generation-probability nucleotide sequences to deal with suspected cross-contamination and a sequencing artifact. In a later analysis, a clonal expansion index was calculated for each public chain from normalized within-repertoire ranks of inferred template counts. In a later analysis, generation probabilities were computed using a VDJ recombination model fitted to out-of-frame rearrangements, and the results were checked against IGoR. In a later analysis, TCR-TCR, TCR-HLA and TCR-CMV co-occurrence was scored with hypergeometric tests, and a repertoire-size bias correction was applied to TCR pairs. False discovery rates were estimated in a later analysis by permuting HLA or CMV assignments 20 times. In a later analysis, co-occurring TCRs were grouped with DBSCAN, and TCRdist sequence similarity was added when clustering was performed within HLA-allele-positive subsets. Repertoires with fewer than 30,000 or more than 120,000 public chains were left out of co-occurrence clustering, as were a handful of repertoires with anomalous nucleotide sharing. TCRdb limited this immuneACCESS table to in-frame rearrangements with V and J called. A share of clones is missing; checked studies link under half to unresolved V genes, and the rest is unexplained. For V, J and clone size, that table is used; D and trimming come from the DNA. This sample lists more than 90,000 clones; less than 80% were detected once. Jointly, the top ten make up 4.1% of the sample.

As concerns this clone: Its recognized antigen is unknown. One base away there is no much larger clone; base qualities are not given.

What was sequenced was PBMCs. The receptor's source is a woman in her thirties or forties in good health and CMV-seropositive.

The sequenced DNA: TGTGCCAGCAGTCCCGGGGACTGGGAGACCCAGTACTTC. It codes for CASSPGDWETQYF. This chain joins TRBV6-6 to TRBJ2-5, and possibly TRBD2, on 6 matching bases. V lost 5 bases and J lost 5 bases; the stretch between them is 12 bases long. The CDR3 starts with the cysteine, ends with the phenylalanine, and has 13 residues. Just CDR3 DNA is preserved here, 39 bases in frame from base 1. Taken from the germline V gene (reference sequence), the CDR1 and CDR2 loops are MNHNY and SVGAGI.